This T cell receptor (beta chain) originates from a study of blood T cell repertoires in COVID-19. TCRdb's table, derived via immunoSEQ multiplex PCR, lists solely in-frame clones and lacks some. The data contain about 68,000 clones, 70% to 80% of them singletons. J gave up 8 bases and V 4 bases, and 12 bases lay outside the gene matches. The CDR3 totals 16 residues. Germline V CDR1 and CDR2: MDHEN, SYDVKM. This sequence was found in a human donor in a cohort sampled during active COVID-19. The material sequenced was peripheral blood. The V gene is TRBV28, the J gene TRBJ1-1; TRBD1 matches 11 bases. This CDR3 is CASSSTGQGGIGEAFF. For the CDR3, the DNA is TGTGCCAGCAGTTCCACGGGACAGGGGGGAATAGGCGAAGCTTTCTTT. The variable domain in full, with the rest retrieved from reference TRBV28 and TRBJ1-1, is DVKVTQSSRYLVKRTGEKVFLECVQDMDHENMFWYRQDPGLGLRLIYFSYDVKMKEKGDIPEGYSVSREKKERFSLILESASTNQTSMYLCASSSTGQGGIGEAFFGQGTRLTVV.